Listed below are T cell receptor beta chains from one sample, sequenced in a study of response to subunit inactivated influenza vaccine. TCRdb reprocessed the RT-PCR reads via MiXCR and lists one record per CDR3 protein. Of some 850,000 distinct CDR3 sequences listed, less than 20% are singletons. The source material was PBMCs from blood, sampled roughly 5 days after vaccination. Every receptor here comes from a man over 45 who received an inactivated influenza vaccine. Both conserved end residues are part of each CDR3.

j_call	v_call	cdr3_aa
TRBJ2-1	TRBV6-1	CASSLWGGGDEQFF
TRBJ2-7	TRBV12-3/TRBV12-4	CASSSGLVINEQYF
TRBJ1-1	TRBV6-2/TRBV6-3	CASSPPSQYEAFF
TRBJ1-6	TRBV27	CASNRDSGSPLHF
TRBJ2-2	TRBV18	CASSPRYTNTGELFF
TRBJ1-5	TRBV10-3	CAISGIPIQPQHF
TRBJ1-4	TRBV6-5	CASSYSGRLNEKLFF
TRBJ2-5	TRBV6-1	CASNQRGFETQYF
TRBJ2-1	TRBV15	CATSLGQFTYNEQFF
TRBJ1-3	TRBV11-2	CASSLGGFGNTIYF
TRBJ2-1	TRBV10-3	CAIREWGLAGQQFF
TRBJ2-7	TRBV7-8	CASSLIWGAIGYEQYF
TRBJ2-7	TRBV29-1	CSVGPGSYEQYF
TRBJ1-1	TRBV7-2	CASSLASGGWAEAFF
TRBJ2-4	TRBV28	CASSLGGAGIQYF
TRBJ1-6	TRBV20-1	CSARVGTADSPLHF
TRBJ2-7	TRBV29-1	CSVRDREQYF
TRBJ2-1	TRBV20-1	CSATDNEQFF
TRBJ2-5	TRBV7-9	CASSLVGKKEETQYF
TRBJ2-2	TRBV20-1	CSASWLATGELFF
TRBJ1-2	TRBV29-1	CSVREDGYTF
TRBJ2-7	TRBV4-2	CASSQDLGTGSYEQYF
TRBJ2-7	TRBV20-1	CSAPFPEGFSYEQYF
TRBJ2-1	TRBV2	CASNRRLRDNSYNEQFF
TRBJ2-5	TRBV3-1	CASSQGLGQETQYF
TRBJ2-3	TRBV7-8	CASSLAGNPFTDTQYF
TRBJ1-2	TRBV28	CASSLPGALGGYTF
TRBJ2-5	TRBV19	CASSPVGGQTSQYF
TRBJ1-1	TRBV11-2	CASSLDRAAHTEAFF
TRBJ2-1	TRBV12-3/TRBV12-4	CASSKSGQNNEQFF
TRBJ2-3	TRBV29-1	CSVDRDTTDTQYF